This is a list of T cell receptor beta chains from one sample in a study of blood T cell repertoires in COVID-19. TCRdb's table, derived via immunoSEQ multiplex PCR, lists solely in-frame clones and lacks some. Of under 130,000 clones in the sample, 80% to 90% were seen once. The source material was peripheral blood. The receptors derive from a woman aged 80 or over with acute or convalescent COVID-19. CDR3s leave out the opening cysteine and the closing phenylalanine or tryptophan. For some rows the clone size is stated as once, few or many, or as a class when expanded; others skip it.

>TRBJ2-1|TRBV7-9|few
ASRSPGGTYNEQF
>TRBJ1-2|TRBV28|.
ASSQHGQVYGYT
>TRBJ2-2|TRBV19|.
ASSIDRDSNTGELF
>TRBJ2-1|TRBV6-9|.
ASRRVNEQF
>TRBJ1-2|TRBV29-1|.
SVEGRLYGYT
>TRBJ2-5|TRBV15|.
ATSRGDRGAETQY
>TRBJ2-7|TRBV10-2|.
AAGATGSRDEQY
>TRBJ1-3|TRBV2|.
ASTRVAGNTIY
>TRBJ1-1|TRBV2|.
ASILPQGNEAF
>TRBJ2-5|TRBV3-1/TRBV3-2|.
ASSQVRETQY
>TRBJ1-4|TRBV6-5|.
ASTLNPGANEKLF
>TRBJ1-4|TRBV15|.
ATSGQEYEKLF
>TRBJ1-3|TRBV25-1|.
ASRTGSGNTIY
>TRBJ2-3|TRBV30|.
ACQALAADTQY
>TRBJ2-1|TRBV24-1|.
ATSGSPSYNEQF
>TRBJ2-2|TRBV28|.
ASSPRTGNTGELF
>TRBJ1-2|TRBV6-5|.
ASSPLGGSGGYT
>TRBJ2-2|TRBV7-3|once
ASSLNRGNTGELF
>TRBJ2-2|TRBV12-5|.
ASGLVQGLNTGELF
>TRBJ2-7|TRBV7-9|.
ASSPGLAGGIQTYEQY
>TRBJ2-7|TRBV5-5|.
ASSRDNSYEQY
>TRBJ2-3|TRBV28|.
ASSNSRGRPTDTQY
>TRBJ1-1|TRBV19|.
ASSIKPGGGTEAF
>TRBJ1-1|TRBV6-2/TRBV6-3|once
ASSYSRDRALNTEAF
>TRBJ1-5|TRBV11-2|few
ASSSFSNQPQH
>TRBJ1-5|TRBV10-3|.
ATSPQGEWQPQH
>TRBJ1-3|TRBV6-5|.
ASRAQGRAGNTIY
>TRBJ1-1|TRBV19|.
ASRGYGGTTEAF
>TRBJ1-2|TRBV3-1/TRBV3-2|.
ASSQRVQVGSGYT
>TRBJ1-2|TRBV29-1|.
SVDGSTAGYT
>TRBJ1-2|TRBV28|.
ASSFGQTNYGYT
>TRBJ2-1|TRBV21-1|once
ASSKEAPRTGYNEQF
>TRBJ1-2|TRBV11-2|once
ASSFGTGGAFDYGYT
>TRBJ1-6|TRBV5-1|.
ASSLALGGTSPLH
>TRBJ1-1|TRBV5-1|once
ASTPDRGGFTEAF
>TRBJ2-5|TRBV14|.
ASSQTGGAILETQY
>TRBJ2-2|TRBV2|.
ASSEAEDRVTAGELF
>TRBJ1-6|TRBV6-1|once
ASSEVRFNSPLH
>TRBJ2-3|TRBV5-1|.
ASSLDGTGVHTDTQY
>TRBJ1-4|TRBV5-8|.
ASSSITDIGGSGEKLF
>TRBJ1-6|TRBV7-6|.
ASSFTGGFSSYNSPLH
>TRBJ2-7|TRBV6-1|.
ASSEQTNRGEQY
>TRBJ2-1|TRBV2|.
ASSVGQVRGEQF
>TRBJ1-4|TRBV5-8|.
ASSLLGGSNEKLF
>TRBJ2-1|TRBV5-6|.
ASSLNWYSYNEQF
>TRBJ1-1|TRBV6-6|.
ASRNVDRANTEAF
>TRBJ2-5|TRBV5-6|.
ASSSQGVQETQY
>TRBJ2-3|TRBV19|.
ASSETSGTSDTQY
>TRBJ2-4|TRBV12-3/TRBV12-4|.
ASSLGWDYQY
>TRBJ2-3|TRBV10-3|.
AISVGVADTQY
>TRBJ2-7|TRBV21-1|.
ASSKNSTGPPYEQY
>TRBJ2-2|TRBV7-2|.
ASSPGQAGTGELF
>TRBJ1-6|TRBV27|.
ASSFAGRRDSPLH
>TRBJ2-3|TRBV10-3|.
ASKTGMGTDTQY
>TRBJ1-4|TRBV7-9|once
ASSFPGKLF
>TRBJ1-6|TRBV28|.
ASSSGTRRFNSPLH
>TRBJ1-4|TRBV7-2|.
ASSLARGRVNEKLF
>TRBJ1-1|TRBV28|.
ASKLGLTEAF